This is a list of T cell receptor beta chains from one sample in a study of cytomegalovirus exposure and HLA in healthy donors. Using immunoSEQ multiplex PCR, the repertoire was profiled, and TCRdb retains in-frame clones only, with some absent. The sample lists under 95,000 clones, over 60% occurring once. The material sequenced was PBMCs. All receptors derive from a male donor in good health and CMV-seronegative. CDR3s leave out the opening cysteine and the closing phenylalanine or tryptophan.

TRBV29-1	TRBJ1-2	SVPRGWEYT
TRBV19	TRBJ2-7	ASSNPRLEGEQY
TRBV5-5	TRBJ2-7	ASSLTYSYEQY
TRBV9	TRBJ2-7	ASSVAPGGEQY
TRBV7-9	TRBJ2-5	SSSLTGETQY
TRBV19	TRBJ2-5	ASSRGLAGGEETQY
TRBV19	TRBJ1-3	ASRAGGAAYGNTIY
TRBV6-4	TRBJ2-1	ASSGLAGGEQF
TRBV5-4	TRBJ2-1	ASSPTSGRMVDEQF
TRBV4-1	TRBJ2-5	ASSQGQGAVQETQY
TRBV14	TRBJ2-7	ASSLGQLSTYEQY
TRBV30	TRBJ1-1	AWSVPDRLNTEAF
TRBV4-1	TRBJ2-2	ASSQDGGGSTGELF
TRBV29-1	TRBJ2-5	SVETGETQY
TRBV7-2	TRBJ2-7	ASSSTGSSYEQY
TRBV19	TRBJ1-1	ASSIGFGGAAEAF
TRBV6-5	TRBJ1-2	ASSYSGGTNYGYI
TRBV7-9	TRBJ2-2	ASSQDGTATGELF
TRBV10-1	TRBJ2-3	ASLYGLAISNTQY